Shown below are 27 T cell receptor beta chains from a single sample sequenced in a study of OX40 agonist ivuxolimab in advanced cancers. The data were produced by immunoSEQ multiplex PCR, yet TCRdb's version contains in-frame clones alone and is incomplete. The sample has tens of thousands of clones; 80% to 90% are singletons. The specimen comprised CD4+ or CD8+ T cells sorted from blood, sampled in a trial of the OX40 agonist ivuxolimab. These receptors were collected from an adult with an advanced solid tumor such as melanoma, head and neck, liver or kidney cancer.

The rearrangement joins TRBV7-3 to TRBJ2-7; 13 bases are a match to TRBD2. The V gene end was trimmed by 4 bases and the J gene end by 6 bases; junction bases not matched to a gene: 6. Germline CDR1 SGHTA, CDR2 FQGTGA. CDR3 size: 15 residues. DNA of the CDR3: TGTGCCAGCAGCTCCTGGACTAGCGGGAGAATCGAGCAGTACTTC. Protein: CASSSWTSGRIEQYF.

In its sample, this clone was seen a few times. V and J are TRBV21-1 and TRBJ1-1; the table's D call of TRBD1 was not tested on the DNA. TRBV21-1 is designated a pseudogene. This CDR3 has 13 residues. The CDR3 sequence: CASSKDRDTEAFF. Here the CDR3 DNA reads TGTGCCAGCAGCAAAGACAGGGACACTGAAGCTTTCTTT.

The chain carries TRBV9 and TRBJ2-5, with D tentatively TRBD2 (6 bases). Between the trimmed V and J ends, which lost 4 bases and 4 bases, there was a span of 20 bases. Germline V gene data show CDR1 as SGDLS and CDR2 as YYNGEE. The CDR3 spans 16 residues. The CDR3 DNA reads as TGTGCCAGCAGCTTGTCGCCGGGACTGGAGGTAGAGACCCAGTACTTC. As protein: CASSLSPGLEVETQYF.

The chain links TRBV4-2 to TRBJ2-5, with D possibly matching TRBD1 (6 bases). The end of the DNA aligns better with TRBJ2-7, so the J call may be wrong. The CDR3 totals 15 residues. The germline V gene has CDR1 LGHNA and CDR2 YNFKEQ. CDR3 bases: TGTGCCAGCAGCTTACGACAGGAGGCCCATTACGAGCAGTACTTC. This codes for CASSLRQEAHYEQYF.

The chain links TRBV6-1 to TRBJ1-2; D not certain. V shed 6 bases and J shed 9 bases, with 14 bases lying between them. The CDR3 extends over 12 amino acids. Per germline, CDR1 MNHNS and CDR2 SASEGT. The CDR3 region has the DNA TGTGCCAGCAGCCGCGAAGGGATCAGCTACACCTTC. Translation: CASSREGISYTF.

The CDR3 coding sequence is TGCGCCAGCAGCTTGGGACTAGCGAATGATGAGCAGTTCTTC. Translated, it gives CASSLGLANDEQFF. The chain has TRBV5-1 and TRBJ2-1, with 8 nucleotides matching TRBD2. The CDR3 is 14 residues long. V lost 0 bases, J lost 8 bases, and 4 bases stayed unmatched. In germline, CDR1 is SGHRS, CDR2 YFSETQ.

The chain links TRBV7-8 to TRBJ1-6; D unresolved. This CDR3 is 15 amino acids long. Looked up from germline, CDR1 is SGHVS and CDR2 is FQNEAQ. V lost 6 bases, J lost 8 bases, and 17 bases lay in between. The CDR3 is CASRIQSGDDSPLHF. DNA of the CDR3: TGTGCCAGCAGAATCCAGTCAGGTGATGATTCACCCCTCCACTTT.

This chain joins TRBV5-1 and TRBJ2-2, with D possibly TRBD2 on 5 matching bases. With 0 bases removed from V and 7 bases from J, the gap between germline ends came to 16 bases. The CDR3 is 16 amino acids. From germline, CDR1 is SGHRS and CDR2 YFSETQ. The chain's CDR3 is CASSLAGVVIGGELFF. In nucleotides, the CDR3 is TGCGCCAGCAGCTTGGCCGGGGTAGTAATAGGCGGGGAGCTGTTTTTT.

The chain couples TRBV7-6 to TRBJ2-1; a weak D match, TRBD2 (5 bases). Trimming took off 4 bases at V and 4 bases at J, with 11 bases between the two ends. This CDR3 is built from 14 residues. Germline assignment: CDR1 SGHVS and CDR2 FNYEAQ. CDR3 sequence (DNA): TGTGCCAGCAGCTCGGGGTTTTTTTACAATGAGCAGTTCTTC. Translated: CASSSGFFYNEQFF.

The J gene is TRBJ2-5, the V gene TRBV29-1; possibly TRBD2 for D (6 bases). The CDR3 consists of 14 residues. The germline V and J ends were trimmed by 3 bases and 2 bases, with 13 bases remaining between them. Per the germline V gene, CDR1 is SQVTM and CDR2 is ANQGSEA. CDR3 sequence reads: CSVDPPGGQETQYF. The DNA for the CDR3 is TGCAGCGTTGATCCCCCTGGAGGGCAAGAGACCCAGTACTTC.

The J gene is TRBJ1-4, the V gene TRBV5-1; D gene ambiguous. The germline CDR1 and CDR2 sequences are SGHRS and YFSETQ. V lost 4 bases, J lost 0 bases, and 10 bases lay in between. This CDR3 has 15 amino acids. The CDR3 spells CASSASGATNEKLFF. DNA for the CDR3: TGCGCCAGCAGCGCCAGCGGGGCAACTAATGAAAAACTGTTTTTT.

The chain carries TRBV9 and TRBJ1-1; no clear D. The CDR3 totals 13 residues. Germline CDR1 is SGDLS and CDR2 is YYNGEE. V lost 0 bases and J 1 base, leaving 4 bases between the germline ends. The CDR3 protein is CASSVEQNTEAFF. The CDR3 nucleotides are TGTGCCAGCAGCGTAGAACAGAACACTGAAGCTTTCTTT.

The chain uses TRBV7-8 and TRBJ2-3; TRBD2 agrees at 7 bases. V shed 7 bases, J shed 2 bases, and the junction held 3 bases outside the gene matches. Germline V lookup: CDR1 SGHVS, CDR2 FQNEAQ. This CDR3 has 13 residues. CDR3 protein: CASTTSVTDTQYF. In DNA, the CDR3 is TGTGCCAGCACCACTAGCGTCACAGATACGCAGTATTTT.

The chain links TRBV7-9 to TRBJ2-1; 7 bases line up with TRBD1. This CDR3 comprises 15 residues. CDR1 is SEHNR and CDR2 is FQNEAQ in the germline V gene (reference sequence). Unmatched junction bases numbered 6, after V lost 4 bases and J lost 3 bases. DNA of the CDR3: TGTGCCAGCAGCTCCGGGACAGCCGGCTACAATGAGCAGTTCTTC. As protein: CASSSGTAGYNEQFF.

This clone was picked up a small number of times. V gene TRBV6-5 combines with J gene TRBJ1-2, with D possibly TRBD1 on 5 matching bases. The germline V and J ends were trimmed by 7 bases and 8 bases, with 17 bases remaining between them. Germline lookup yields CDR1 MNHEY and CDR2 SVGAGI. The CDR3 contains 13 residues. Here the CDR3 reads CASTPRGSWGYTF. The CDR3 coding sequence is TGTGCCAGCACCCCTCGGGGGTCGTGGGGCTACACCTTC.

This chain links TRBV11-3 with TRBJ2-7; 10 bases map to TRBD1. This CDR3 comprises 14 residues. From germline, CDR1 is SGHNT and CDR2 YENEEA. V gave up 5 bases and J gave up 6 bases; unmatched junction bases: 7. CDR3 protein: CASSGPGQGIEQYF. The CDR3 bases are TGTGCCAGCAGCGGCCCGGGACAGGGGATCGAGCAGTACTTC.

The chain employs TRBV5-1 and TRBJ1-1, with TRBD1 as a possible D gene (5 bases). This CDR3 contains 14 residues. Germline CDR1 SGHRS, CDR2 YFSETQ. V was pared by 5 bases and J by 0 bases, with 11 bases between. The CDR3 loop reads CASRGGGMNTEAFF. The CDR3 DNA reads TGCGCCAGCAGGGGTGGGGGTATGAACACTGAAGCTTTCTTT.

Written as DNA, the CDR3 is TGTGCCAGCAGCTTACAACTAGCGAGCACAGATACGCAGTATTTT. Its protein is CASSLQLASTDTQYF. The chain links TRBV7-2 to TRBJ2-3, with 7 nucleotides matching TRBD2. The CDR3 is made up of 15 amino acids. Unmatched junction bases numbered 2, after V lost 2 bases and J lost 0 bases. Germline assignment: CDR1 SGHTA and CDR2 FQGNSA.

The chain combines TRBV6-6 with TRBJ2-2; no clear D gene. In germline, CDR1 is MNHNY, CDR2 SVGAGI (reference sequence). V gave up 2 bases and J gave up 5 bases, with 3 bases separating them. This CDR3 contains 12 residues. CDR3 amino acids: CASSYGTGELFF. The CDR3 DNA reads as TGTGCCAGCAGTTACGGTACCGGGGAGCTGTTTTTT.

The chain uses TRBV18 and TRBJ1-2; tentatively, D is TRBD1 (5 bases). Germline V gene data show CDR1 as KGHSH and CDR2 as LQKENI. Trimming shortened V by 3 bases and J by 7 bases, and 18 bases separated the two germline ends. The CDR3 sequence is 15 residues long. CDR3 DNA: TGTGCCAGCTCACCCGGGACGACTCAGCCCCTTGGCTACACCTTC. This codes for CASSPGTTQPLGYTF.

The genes are TRBV14 and TRBJ2-7; 10 nucleotides line up with TRBD1. The ends lost 3 bases at V and 3 bases at J; junction bases unmatched: 2. CDR1 is SGHDN and CDR2 is FVKESK in the germline V gene. The length of the CDR3 is 14 residues. This chain's CDR3 is CASSQDRGYYEQYF. In DNA, the CDR3 is TGTGCCAGCAGCCAGGACAGGGGGTACTACGAGCAGTACTTC.

The chain links TRBV14 to TRBJ2-7, with D possibly matching TRBD2 (6 bases). The V gene's germline CDR1 is SGHDN and CDR2 FVKESK. CDR3 length: 17 residues. V was trimmed by 2 bases and J by 3 bases, leaving 20 bases between them. The CDR3, as DNA: TGTGCCAGCAGCCAACTACCCGGGACTTCTCGGTTCTACGAGCAGTACTTC. This encodes CASSQLPGTSRFYEQYF.

The sample holds one count of this clone. The V and J genes are TRBV7-2 and TRBJ1-3, with 7 bases that match TRBD1. Trimming cost V 1 base and J 9 bases; bases outside gene matches: 6. In germline, CDR1 is SGHTA, CDR2 FQGNSA. The CDR3 runs 14 residues. CDR3 bases: TGTGCCAGCAGCTTAGGGGTGACAGGGCGCACCATATATTTT. Amino acids: CASSLGVTGRTIYF.

This sequence joins TRBV19 and TRBJ1-5; 9 nucleotides match TRBD1. The CDR3 consists of 15 residues. Germline V gene lookup returns CDR1 LNHDA and CDR2 SQIVND (reference sequence). The V and J ends lost 4 bases and 7 bases, in that order; junction bases with no gene match: 8. In nucleotides, the CDR3 is TGTGCCAGTAGTACCCCGGGACAGGGTAACCAGCCCCAGCATTTT. Translation: CASSTPGQGNQPQHF.

J is TRBJ1-4 and V is TRBV19; a weak D match, TRBD1 (5 bases). The V end was cut by 4 bases, the J end by 8 bases, with 14 bases between. The CDR3 consists of 14 residues. CDR1 is LNHDA and CDR2 is SQIVND in the germline V gene (reference sequence). CDR3 coding DNA: TGTGCCAGTAGTAAGGCCACCAGGGAGGAAAAACTGTTTTTT. Translating gives CASSKATREEKLFF.

The chain joins TRBV7-2 to TRBJ1-5; 8 bases align to TRBD1. The CDR3 runs 14 residues. V dropped 2 bases and J dropped 6; count of bases not matched to a gene: 3. Germline CDR1 reads SGHTA; CDR2 reads FQGNSA. This chain's CDR3 is CASSLNTGGQPQHF. CDR3 DNA: TGTGCCAGCAGCTTAAACACAGGGGGTCAGCCCCAGCATTTT.

J is TRBJ1-1 and V is TRBV11-3; D unresolved. The CDR3 sequence is 12 residues long. CDR1 and CDR2 from the germline V gene are SGHNT and YENEEA. The V gene lost 2 bases and the J gene lost 1 base, with 2 bases spanning the gap. CDR3 amino acids: CASSLQNTEAFF. CDR3 bases: TGTGCCAGCAGCTTACAGAACACTGAAGCTTTCTTT.